This T cell receptor beta chain is from a study of T cell changes during pregnancy in multiple sclerosis. The CDR3 has 14 residues. In germline, CDR1 is MNHEY, CDR2 SVGAGI. Trimming shortened V by 4 bases and J by 7 bases, and 16 bases separated the two germline ends. Libraries were prepared by immunoSEQ multiplex PCR; TCRdb keeps only in-frame clonotypes and omits some of them. Of 60,000 to 80,000 clones in the sample, about nine tenths are singletons; the top ten hold approximately 3.5%. This chain joins TRBV6-5 and TRBJ1-2; TRBD1 might be the D (5 bases). Sample: peripheral blood, taken before pregnancy. This TCR was recovered from a female donor with multiple sclerosis, enrolled in a pregnancy study. CDR3 nucleotide sequence: TGTGCCAGCAGTTCGTGGGGGGAAGGTTTTGGCTACACCTTC. This translates into CASSSWGEGFGYTF.